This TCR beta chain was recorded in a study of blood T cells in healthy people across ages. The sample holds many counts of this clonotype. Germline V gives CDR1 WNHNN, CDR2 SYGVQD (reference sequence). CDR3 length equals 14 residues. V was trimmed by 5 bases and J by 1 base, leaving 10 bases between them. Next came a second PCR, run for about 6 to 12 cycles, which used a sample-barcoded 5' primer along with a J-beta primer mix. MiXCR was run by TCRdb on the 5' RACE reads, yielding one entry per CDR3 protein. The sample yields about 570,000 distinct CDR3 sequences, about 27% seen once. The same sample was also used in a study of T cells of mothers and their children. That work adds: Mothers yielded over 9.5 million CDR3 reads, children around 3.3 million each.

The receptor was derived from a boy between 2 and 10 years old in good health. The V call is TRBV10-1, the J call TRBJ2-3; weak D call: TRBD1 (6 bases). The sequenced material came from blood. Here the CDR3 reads CASSYAGGTDTQYF. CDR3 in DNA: TGCGCCAGCAGTTATGCAGGGGGCACAGATACGCAGTATTTT.